The next 12 T cell receptor beta chains were all read from a single sample in a study of cytomegalovirus exposure and HLA in healthy donors (dated by TCRdb to 2016 to 2017). Libraries were made using the immunoSEQ multiplex PCR assay. For the multiplex PCR, a mixture combining 60 forward primers for TCR Vbeta segments and 13 reverse primers for TCR Jbeta segments was used. TCRdb re-hosts the immuneACCESS table, in-frame sequences only. Its copies lack some clones; in the studies checked, an unresolved V gene accounts for under half of them, and the cause for the rest is not known. This sample gives more than 140,000 clones in total; approximately 80% of them show up just once. 1.9% of the sample belongs to the ten largest clones. The source material was PBMCs. These receptors were obtained from a woman aged 40 to 49 in good health and CMV-seronegative.

There are a few counts of this clone. CDR3 region: CASHRLAAIYEQYF. The CDR3 nucleotides are TGTGCCAGCCATCGACTAGCGGCTATCTACGAGCAGTACTTC. V usage is TRBV6-1 and J usage is TRBJ2-7, with 9 bases matching TRBD2. Looked up from germline, CDR1 is MNHNS and CDR2 is SASEGT. This CDR3 has 14 amino acids. The J segment lost 3 bases and the V segment lost 8 bases, leaving 8 bases of the junction unmatched.

The chain combines TRBV9 with TRBJ2-5; D remains ambiguous. TRBJ2-7 matches the DNA end more closely, so the J call is doubtful. Germline CDR1 is SGDLS and CDR2 is YYNGEE. CDR3 length: 15 amino acids. The CDR3 DNA follows: TGTGCCAGCAGCCCCCGCGGAGACCCTTACTACGAGCAGTACTTC. Residues: CASSPRGDPYYEQYF.

The genes are TRBV11-2 and TRBJ1-4; D is ambiguous. The CDR3 sequence is 13 residues long. Trimming removed 2 bases from V and 3 bases from J, with 4 bases in between. The V gene's germline CDR1 is SGHAT and CDR2 FQNNGV. DNA of the CDR3: TGTGCCAGCAGCTTACAGGCTAATGAAAAACTGTTTTTT. This codes for CASSLQANEKLFF.

The chain employs TRBV5-6 and TRBJ2-5, with 9 bases identical to TRBD2. V lost 4 bases and J lost 6; bases outside the gene matches: 10. CDR1 SGHDT and CDR2 YYEEEE come from the germline V gene. CDR3 length: 15 residues. In DNA, the CDR3 is TGTGCCAGCAGCGTGGTGGGACTAGCAGTGCAGACCCAGTACTTC. Its protein product is CASSVVGLAVQTQYF.

The V and J genes are TRBV28 and TRBJ2-5; 8 bases are shared with TRBD2. Judging by the DNA end, TRBJ2-7 fits better; the J call may be wrong. This CDR3 is 12 amino acids long. Germline CDR1 MDHEN, CDR2 SYDVKM. CDR3 coding DNA: TGTGCCAGCAGTTCGGGGGGGCACGAGCAGTACTTC. It yields the protein CASSSGGHEQYF.

The sample holds one count of this clone. The DNA for the CDR3 is TGTGCCAGCAGCCAAGGACAGGGTTTGAGAGGGGATGAGCAGTTCTTC. As protein: CASSQGQGLRGDEQFF. The V gene is TRBV4-2, the J gene TRBJ2-1; 7 nucleotides line up with TRBD1. Germline trimming cut 1 base from V and 8 bases from J; bases unmatched to any gene: 11. CDR1 LGHNA and CDR2 YNFKEQ come from the germline V gene. CDR3 length: 16 residues.

V and J are TRBV6-5 and TRBJ1-2; D call uncertain. This CDR3 region has 15 residues. V was trimmed by 0 bases and J by 5 bases, leaving 13 bases between them. Germline loops: CDR1 MNHEY, CDR2 SVGAGI. As DNA, the CDR3 is TGTGCCAGCAGTTACTCGACTGGAGGGCAGTATGGCTACACCTTC. Amino acid sequence: CASSYSTGGQYGYTF.

The chain uses TRBV7-9 and TRBJ2-7; TRBD2 aligns across 9 bases. V shed 5 bases and J 4 bases; nucleotides not matched to a gene: 9. The CDR3 consists of 15 residues. The germline V gene encodes CDR1 SEHNR and CDR2 FQNEAQ (reference sequence). CDR3 coding DNA: TGTGCCAGCAGCCCGATCGGACTAGCGAAATACGAGCAGTACTTC. Protein sequence: CASSPIGLAKYEQYF.

V usage is TRBV28 and J usage is TRBJ1-5; D gene ambiguous. CDR1 and CDR2 from the germline V gene are MDHEN and SYDVKM. V was clipped by 2 bases and J by 0 bases, with 14 bases between them. The CDR3 has 17 amino acids. CDR3 nucleotide sequence: TGTGCCAGCAGTTTAGGAGCGTCGGCGTATAGCAATCAGCCCCAGCATTTT. Translation: CASSLGASAYSNQPQHF.

This clone has a handful of counts. This chain joins TRBV10-2 and TRBJ2-1; 11 bases align to TRBD2. The CDR3 has 15 residues. Trimming took 6 bases from V and 8 from J; bases not matched to a gene: 9. Germline CDR1 WSHSY, CDR2 SAAADI. CDR3 loop: CASRGVTSGSDEQFF. The CDR3 nucleotides are TGCGCCAGCAGGGGGGTAACTAGCGGGAGCGATGAGCAGTTCTTC.

CDR3 sequence: CASSPGAGEGYTF. CDR3 DNA sequence: TGTGCCAGCAGCCCAGGGGCCGGGGAGGGCTACACCTTC. The V call is TRBV11-3, the J call TRBJ1-2; possibly TRBD1 for D (6 bases). CDR1 SGHNT and CDR2 YENEEA come from the germline V gene. CDR3 length: 13 residues. The V end lost 5 bases, the J end lost 8 bases, and 15 bases lay between the germline ends.

The V call is TRBV28, the J call TRBJ2-3, with TRBD1 identical over 7 bases. V shed 3 bases and J 2 bases; nucleotides not matched to a gene: 5. CDR1 MDHEN and CDR2 SYDVKM come from the germline V gene. This CDR3 is 15 amino acids long. This CDR3 reads CASSFTGVLTDTQYF. The DNA of the CDR3 is TGTGCCAGCAGTTTTACAGGGGTCCTCACAGATACGCAGTATTTT.